The entry below describes one T cell receptor beta chain. No antigen is known for it. This sample includes further DNA sequences coding for the same CDR3. This CDR3 comprises 13 residues. V was clipped by 0 bases and J by 2 bases, with 5 bases between them. Germline V gene lookup returns CDR1 SGDLS and CDR2 YYNGEE. This sample was included in a study of cytotoxic CD8 clonotypes in ibrutinib-treated CLL. General study results and limits: The public clonotypes identified were infrequent and showed contraction or stability on treatment.

Clones were read by immunoSEQ multiplex PCR, and TCRdb kept only the in-frame ones, dropping some. The sample contains just over 200,000 clones, about four fifths of which appear only once. The TCR was taken from a human donor with chronic lymphocytic leukemia. J is TRBJ1-2 and V is TRBV9; no firm D call. Sequenced here: PBMCs, sampled after 12 months of ibrutinib treatment. For the CDR3, the DNA is TGTGCCAGCAGCGTAGACCGGAACTATGGCTACACCTTC. Amino acid sequence: CASSVDRNYGYTF. Supplemented by reference TRBV9 and TRBJ1-2, the full variable domain reads DSGVTQTPKHLITATGQRVTLRCSPRSGDLSVYWYQQSLDQGLQFLIQYYNGEERAKGNILERFSAQQFPDLHSELNLSSLELGDSALYFCASSVDRNYGYTFGSGTRLTVV.